This T cell receptor (beta chain) was recorded in a study of CD8 T cells in ankylosing spondylitis. V shed 10 bases and J shed 1 base, with 14 bases lying between them. Germline-derived CDR1 and CDR2 are MNHNS and SASEGT. The CDR3 has 14 amino acids. TCRdb passed the 5' RACE reads through MiXCR, listing each CDR3 protein once. Of about 200,000 distinct CDR3 sequences detected, roughly 24% appear once; the ten largest clones hold roughly 6.7%. This clonotype was seen only a few times. Its specificity is not known. Points from the study as a whole: Researchers reportedly found disease-linked clones significantly enriched in matched ankylosing spondylitis synovial fluid. Apparently characteristic of ankylosing spondylitis blood was a TCR beta motif (about 8 highly homologous variants).

The sequenced sample consisted of blood, either unsorted or a sorted T cell fraction (not recorded which). The TCR was taken from a male donor with ankylosing spondylitis or in good health (not recorded which). The chain recombines TRBV6-1 with TRBJ2-1; a weak D match, TRBD1 (5 bases). CDR3 in DNA: TGTGCCACGTACCAGGGCCTTTCCTACAATGAGCAGTTCTTC. This translates into CATYQGLSYNEQFF.